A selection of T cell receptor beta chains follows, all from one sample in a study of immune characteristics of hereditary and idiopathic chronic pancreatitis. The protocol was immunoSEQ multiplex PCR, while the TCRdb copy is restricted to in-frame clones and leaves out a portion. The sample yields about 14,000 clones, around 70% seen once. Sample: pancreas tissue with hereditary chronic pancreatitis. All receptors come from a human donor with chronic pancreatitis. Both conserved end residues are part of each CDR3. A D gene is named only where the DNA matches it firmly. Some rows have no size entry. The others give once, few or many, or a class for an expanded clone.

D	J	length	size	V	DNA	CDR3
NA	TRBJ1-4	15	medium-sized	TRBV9	TGTGCCAGCAGCGTAGAGGGATTCGGTCCGGACAAACTGTTTTTT	CASSVEGFGPDKLFF
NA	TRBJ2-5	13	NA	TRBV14	TGTGCCAGCAGCCAAGGGCTGGGAGAGACCCAGTACTTC	CASSQGLGETQYF
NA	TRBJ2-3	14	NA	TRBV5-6	TGTGCCAGTAGCCGGCAAGGAAGCACAGATACGCAGTATTTT	CASSRQGSTDTQYF
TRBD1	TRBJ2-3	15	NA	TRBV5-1	TGCGCCAGCACCGTGGACAGGGCGCCCACAGATACGCAGTATTTT	CASTVDRAPTDTQYF
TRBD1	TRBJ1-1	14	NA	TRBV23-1	TGCGCCAGCAGTCACGCCGTGAGGACAGGTGGAGCTTTCTTT	CASSHAVRTGGAFF
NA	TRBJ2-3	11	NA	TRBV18	TGTGCCAGCACGAAGGTGGATACGCAGTATTTT	CASTKVDTQYF
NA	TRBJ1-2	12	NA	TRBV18	TGTGCCAGCTCACCCGACGGATATGGCTACACCTTC	CASSPDGYGYTF
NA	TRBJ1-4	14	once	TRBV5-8	TGTGCCAGCAGCCCTCCCGCAACTAATGAAAAACTGTTTTTT	CASSPPATNEKLFF
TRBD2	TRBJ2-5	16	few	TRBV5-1	TGCGCCAGCAGCTTGTCGGGGGGAGCCCGCCAAGAGACCCAGTACTTC	CASSLSGGARQETQYF
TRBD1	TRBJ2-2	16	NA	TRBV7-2	TGTGCCAGCAGCTTAGGGGGACAGGGGGCTACCGGGGAGCTGTTTTTT	CASSLGGQGATGELFF
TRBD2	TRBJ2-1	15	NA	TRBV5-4	TGTGCCAGCAGCTTGACTAGCGGGAGAATAAATGAGCAGTTCTTC	CASSLTSGRINEQFF
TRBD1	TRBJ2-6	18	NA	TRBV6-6	TGTGCCAGCAGCCGACTCCCCGGGACAGGGACTGGGGCCAACGTCCTGACTTTC	CASSRLPGTGTGANVLTF
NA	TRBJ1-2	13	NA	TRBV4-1	TGCGCCAGCAGCCAAGATCGGGTGGGGGGCTACACCTTC	CASSQDRVGGYTF
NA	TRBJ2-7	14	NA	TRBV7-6	TGTGCCAGCAGCCCGATACAGGGTCCCTACGAGCAGTACTTC	CASSPIQGPYEQYF
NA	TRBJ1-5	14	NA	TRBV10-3	TGTGCCATCAGGGGGGAGGGGGGCAATCAGCCCCAGCATTTT	CAIRGEGGNQPQHF
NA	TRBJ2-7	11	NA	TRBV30	TGTGCCTGGAACCACTACAACGAGCAGTACTTC	CAWNHYNEQYF
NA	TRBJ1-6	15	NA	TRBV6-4	TGTGCCAGCAGTGTTGACCGGGAGGGTAATTCACCCCTCCACTTT	CASSVDREGNSPLHF
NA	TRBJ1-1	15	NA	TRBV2	TGTGCCAGCAGCCCGGTGAAGCTCCTGAACACTGAAGCTTTCTTT	CASSPVKLLNTEAFF
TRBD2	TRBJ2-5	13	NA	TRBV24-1	TGTGCCACCAGTCTATCAGGGCGGGAGGCCCAGTACTTC	CATSLSGREAQYF
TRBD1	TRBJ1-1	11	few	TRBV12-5	TGTGCTAGCCGGGACAGCACTGAAGCTTTCTTT	CASRDSTEAFF
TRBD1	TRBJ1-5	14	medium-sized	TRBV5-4	TGTGCCAGCAGCGGGCGACAGGGGTATCAGCCCCAGCATTTT	CASSGRQGYQPQHF
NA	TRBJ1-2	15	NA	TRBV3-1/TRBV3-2	TGTGCCAGCAGCCACAATGGAAGATATAACTATGGCTACACCTTC	CASSHNGRYNYGYTF
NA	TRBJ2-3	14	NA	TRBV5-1	TGCGCCAGCAGCTTGGGGGGGACCACAGATACGCAGTATTTT	CASSLGGTTDTQYF
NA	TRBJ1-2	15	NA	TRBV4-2	TGTGCCAGCAGCCAAGGGTCAGGGGCGGAGTCTGGCTACACCTTC	CASSQGSGAESGYTF
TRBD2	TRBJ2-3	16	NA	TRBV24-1	TGTGCCATCCGTGGCGGGAGGTCCGAGGTAGCAGATACGCAGTATTTT	CAIRGGRSEVADTQYF
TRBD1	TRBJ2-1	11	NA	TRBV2	TGTGCCAGCAGTGAAGGGACAGGCGAGTTCTTC	CASSEGTGEFF
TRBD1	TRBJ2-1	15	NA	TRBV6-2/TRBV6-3	TGTGCCAGCAGTTATGGTTGGGACAGGGGACATGAGCAGTTCTTC	CASSYGWDRGHEQFF
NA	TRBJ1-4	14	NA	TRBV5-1	TGCGCCAGCAGCTTGGCAGTGGCTGATGAAAAACTGTTTTTT	CASSLAVADEKLFF
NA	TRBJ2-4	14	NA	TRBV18	TGTGCCAGCGCCAGAACAGGGACCAAAAACATTCAGTACTTC	CASARTGTKNIQYF
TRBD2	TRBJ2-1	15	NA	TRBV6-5	TGTGCCAGCAGTTACCGACTAGCGGGAGGGGATGAGCAGTTCTTC	CASSYRLAGGDEQFF
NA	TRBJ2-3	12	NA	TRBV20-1	TGCAGTGCTAGTTGGGGGTCAGATACGCAGTATTTT	CSASWGSDTQYF
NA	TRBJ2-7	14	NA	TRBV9	TGTGCCAGCAGCGTAACGTGGGCAGGGCGCGAGCAGTACTTC	CASSVTWAGREQYF
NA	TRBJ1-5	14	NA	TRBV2	TGTGCCAGCAGTGACCTGATCATAGGTCAGCCCCAGCATTTT	CASSDLIIGQPQHF
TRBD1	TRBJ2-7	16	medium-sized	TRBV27	TGTGCCAGCAGTCCGGGACAGGGCGCCTCCCTCTACGAGCAGTACTTC	CASSPGQGASLYEQYF
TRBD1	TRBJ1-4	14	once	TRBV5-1	TGCGCCAGCAGTACAGGGGGGCGTAATGAAAAACTGTTTTTT	CASSTGGRNEKLFF
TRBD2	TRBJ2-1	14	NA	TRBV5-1	TGCGCCAGCGGCACTAGCGGGACCTACAATGAGCAGTTCTTC	CASGTSGTYNEQFF
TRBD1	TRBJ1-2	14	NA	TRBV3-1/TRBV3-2	TGTGCCAGCAGCCCTCCGGGACAGACCTATGGCTACACCTTC	CASSPPGQTYGYTF
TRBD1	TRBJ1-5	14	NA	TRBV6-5	TGTGCCAGCGGGGGACAGTATAGCAATCAGCCCCAGCATTTT	CASGGQYSNQPQHF